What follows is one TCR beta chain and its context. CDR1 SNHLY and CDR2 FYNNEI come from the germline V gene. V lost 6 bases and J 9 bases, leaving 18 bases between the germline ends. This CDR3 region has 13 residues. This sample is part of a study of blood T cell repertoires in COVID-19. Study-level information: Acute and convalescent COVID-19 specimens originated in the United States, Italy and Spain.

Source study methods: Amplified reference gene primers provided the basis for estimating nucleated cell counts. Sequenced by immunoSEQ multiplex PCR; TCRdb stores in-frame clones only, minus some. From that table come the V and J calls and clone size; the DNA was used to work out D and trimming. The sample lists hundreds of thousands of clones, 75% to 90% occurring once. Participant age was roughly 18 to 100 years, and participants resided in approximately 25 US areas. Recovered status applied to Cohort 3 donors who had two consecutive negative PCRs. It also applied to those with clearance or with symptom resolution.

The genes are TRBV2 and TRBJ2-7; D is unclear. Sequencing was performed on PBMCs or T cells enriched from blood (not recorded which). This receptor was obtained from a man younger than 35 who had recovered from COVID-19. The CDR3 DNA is TGTGCCAGCAGACCACGGAGTTCGGTAGGGCAGTACTTC. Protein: CASRPRSSVGQYF.